Listed below are T cell receptor beta chains from one sample, sequenced in a study of shared clonotypes between healthy human individuals. The method was immunoSEQ multiplex PCR; TCRdb's version includes in-frame clones alone and lacks a portion of them. Here the sample spans nearly 1 million clones, more than 75% being singletons. The sample consisted of memory CD4+ T cells sorted from blood. The receptor source for this set is a man aged 18 to 29 in good health. CDR3s include the opening cysteine and the closing phenylalanine or tryptophan. The D gene is left open where the match is weak. Not all rows give a size; the values are once, few, many and, for expanded clones, a class.

TRBV9	-	-	TRBJ2-3	14	TGTGCCAGCAGCGTACGTGGGGCGGGGGATACGCAGTATTTT	CASSVRGAGDTQYF
TRBV19	-	-	TRBJ1-1	12	TGTGCCACCGGGAGGAGGGGCAGCGGGGCTTTCTTT	CATGRRGSGAFF
TRBV28	-	-	TRBJ2-6	15	TGTGCCAGCAGCCTTACAGGTGCTGGGGCCAACGTCCTGACTTTC	CASSLTGAGANVLTF
TRBV5-4	-	-	TRBJ1-2	14	TGTGCCAGCAGCTCCCCTGGCAGCGTCTCTGGCTACACCTTC	CASSSPGSVSGYTF
TRBV5-6	-	-	TRBJ2-5	14	TGTGCCAGCAGACTAAGGGGAGACGGGGAGACCCAGTACTTC	CASRLRGDGETQYF
TRBV6-5	-	-	TRBJ2-5	13	TGTGCCAGCAGTACGAGGTGGCAAGAGACCCAGTACTTC	CASSTRWQETQYF
TRBV5-6	-	-	TRBJ2-7	12	TGTGCCAGCAGCCGAGTGTCCTACGAGCAGTACTTC	CASSRVSYEQYF
TRBV27	-	-	TRBJ1-4	14	TGTGCCAGCAGTTTAGTGGGATACGGTGAAAAACTGTTTTTT	CASSLVGYGEKLFF
TRBV6-5	TRBD1	few	TRBJ1-2	14	TGTGCCAGCAGCCCCGGGACAGGGGTTTATGGCTACACCTTC	CASSPGTGVYGYTF
TRBV9	-	-	TRBJ2-3	11	TGTGCCAGCAGCGTAGACGATACGCAGTATTTT	CASSVDDTQYF
TRBV4-3	-	few	TRBJ1-6	16	TGCGCCAGCAGCCAAGGCCCCACAGGGTTAAATTCACCCCTCCACTTT	CASSQGPTGLNSPLHF
TRBV7-9	-	-	TRBJ2-7	14	TGTGCCAGCAGTCCCCCCGGGAGCTCCTACGAGCAGTACTTC	CASSPPGSSYEQYF
TRBV30	-	-	TRBJ1-4	15	TGTGCCTCCTCCCGAGGGGCAGGGCGAAATGAAAAACTGTTTTTT	CASSRGAGRNEKLFF
TRBV18	-	-	TRBJ2-6	17	TGTGCCAGCTCACCGGGTCGCTCTGGGGCTGGGGCCAACGTCCTGACTTTC	CASSPGRSGAGANVLTF
TRBV5-1	-	-	TRBJ2-7	15	TGCGCCAGCAGCTCGGGGGCAGAAAACTCCTACGAGCAGTACTTC	CASSSGAENSYEQYF
TRBV5-1	TRBD1	-	TRBJ1-5	13	TGCGCCAGCAGCTTGGAAGGGGGCCAGCCCCAGCATTTT	CASSLEGGQPQHF
TRBV25-1	-	-	TRBJ2-1	14	TGTGCCAGCAGTGAATATGGCCAGTGGTATGAGCAGTTCTTC	CASSEYGQWYEQFF
TRBV5-1	-	-	TRBJ1-2	13	TGCGCCAGCAGCTTGGGTGGGGTCGGTGGCTACACCTTC	CASSLGGVGGYTF
TRBV19	-	-	TRBJ1-3	13	TGTGCCAGTATTGGGAGCTCTGGAAACACCATATATTTT	CASIGSSGNTIYF
TRBV5-1	TRBD1	few	TRBJ2-1	13	TGCGCCAGCAGCCCGGACAGGGGGAATGAGCAGTTCTTC	CASSPDRGNEQFF
TRBV25-1	-	-	TRBJ2-5	14	TGTGCCAGCAGTCCCCAGGGTAGGGGAGAGACCCAGTACTTC	CASSPQGRGETQYF
TRBV28	-	-	TRBJ2-7	15	TGTGCCAGCAGTAGCGGAGGTAAGAGCTCCTACGAGCAGTACTTC	CASSSGGKSSYEQYF
TRBV2	-	-	TRBJ2-1	14	TGTGCCAGCAGTGATACGCAGAAGTTGAATGAGCAGTTCTTC	CASSDTQKLNEQFF
TRBV30	TRBD1	-	TRBJ1-1	15	TGTGCCTGGAGTGACCGGGACAGGGGGCCCACTGAAGCTTTCTTT	CAWSDRDRGPTEAFF
TRBV5-1	-	-	TRBJ2-5	13	TGCGCCAGCAGCCCGGACACCCAAGAGACCCAGTACTTC	CASSPDTQETQYF
TRBV9	TRBD2	few	TRBJ2-3	17	TGTGCCAGCAGGCCGGGACTAGCGGGAAGGAAGGCAGATACGCAGTATTTT	CASRPGLAGRKADTQYF
TRBV5-8	-	-	TRBJ2-1	16	TGTGCCAGCAGCCGAACACGCCGGGGTACTAACAATGAGCAGTTCTTC	CASSRTRRGTNNEQFF
TRBV5-4	-	-	TRBJ1-5	13	TGTGCCAGCAGCACGGATCCTAATCAGCCCCAGCATTTT	CASSTDPNQPQHF
TRBV10-1	-	-	TRBJ2-3	15	TGCGCCAGCAGTGAAAGTAGGGGTAACACAGATACGCAGTATTTT	CASSESRGNTDTQYF
TRBV5-1	TRBD2	-	TRBJ2-3	17	TGCGCCAGCAGCTTGACTCTACTAGCGGGCGGCACAGATACGCAGTATTTT	CASSLTLLAGGTDTQYF
TRBV6-1	-	-	TRBJ2-1	19	TGTGCCAGCAGTGAAGGGTTCTTGTCCAGCGCCGGATCCTACAATGAGCAGTTCTTC	CASSEGFLSSAGSYNEQFF
TRBV5-1	TRBD1	-	TRBJ2-5	15	TGCGCCAGCAGACAGACAGGGGTAGCATCGGAGACCCAGTACTTC	CASRQTGVASETQYF
TRBV10-1	TRBD1	-	TRBJ2-2	16	TGCGCCAGCAGTGAGAGCCACAGTGGACAGGGCCGGGAGCTGTTTTTT	CASSESHSGQGRELFF
TRBV10-3	-	-	TRBJ2-7	13	TGTGCCATCAGTGAACCAGGGACGGTACAGCAGTACTTC	CAISEPGTVQQYF
TRBV7-2	-	-	TRBJ1-1	13	TGTGCCAGCAGCTTAGACCGGTTGACTGAAGCTTTCTTT	CASSLDRLTEAFF
TRBV6-6	-	-	TRBJ1-1	13	TGTGCCAGCAGGCAGGGTCGGTACACTGAAGCTTTCTTT	CASRQGRYTEAFF
TRBV28	TRBD1	-	TRBJ1-3	15	TGTGCCAGCAGTTCCCAGGGGGCGGGCGGAAACACCATATATTTT	CASSSQGAGGNTIYF
TRBV27	TRBD1	-	TRBJ1-5	17	TGTGCCAGCAGTTCATACCCCGGGACAGGGGGGAATCAGCCCCAGCATTTT	CASSSYPGTGGNQPQHF
TRBV5-4	TRBD2	-	TRBJ2-5	16	TGTGCCAGCAGCTTGGTTAGCGGGGGGTTTCAAGAGACCCAGTACTTC	CASSLVSGGFQETQYF
TRBV5-6	TRBD1	-	TRBJ2-3	16	TGTGCCAGCAGCTTGGTAGGACAGGTAGTCACAGATACGCAGTATTTT	CASSLVGQVVTDTQYF
TRBV9	TRBD1	-	TRBJ2-1	13	TGTGCCAGCAGCGGGCAGGGGGCAGGTGAGCAGTTCTTC	CASSGQGAGEQFF
TRBV29-1	TRBD1	once	TRBJ1-2	13	TGCAGCGGCACCAGACAGGGGGAGAATGGCTACACCTTC	CSGTRQGENGYTF
TRBV20-1	-	-	TRBJ1-1	11	TGCAGTGCTAGAGACGGGCAGGAAGCTTTCTTT	CSARDGQEAFF
TRBV29-1	-	-	TRBJ2-5	14	TGCAGCGTGGCCTGGGCAGGATACCAAGAGACCCAGTACTTC	CSVAWAGYQETQYF